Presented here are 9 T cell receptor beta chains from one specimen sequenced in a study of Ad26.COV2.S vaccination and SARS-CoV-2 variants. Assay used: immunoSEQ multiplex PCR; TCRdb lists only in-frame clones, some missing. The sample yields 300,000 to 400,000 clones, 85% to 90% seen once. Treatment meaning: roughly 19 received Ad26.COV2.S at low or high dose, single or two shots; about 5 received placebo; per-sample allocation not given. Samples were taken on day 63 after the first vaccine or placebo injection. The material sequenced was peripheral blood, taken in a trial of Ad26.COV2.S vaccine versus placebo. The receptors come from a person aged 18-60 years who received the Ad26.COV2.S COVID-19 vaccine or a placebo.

This chain's CDR3 is CAWSGDGNTEAFF. The CDR3 DNA sequence: TGTGCCTGGAGTGGGGACGGAAACACTGAAGCTTTCTTT. This chain connects TRBV30 to TRBJ1-1; a possible D gene is TRBD1 (5 bases). The CDR3 is made up of 13 amino acids. Per the germline V gene, CDR1 is GTSNPN and CDR2 is SVGIG (reference sequence). Trimming left V 1 base short and J 2 bases short, with 8 bases between.

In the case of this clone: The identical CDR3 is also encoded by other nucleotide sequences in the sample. This CDR3 reads CASSPDPNYGYTF. The CDR3, as DNA: TGTGCCAGCTCACCGGACCCCAACTATGGCTACACCTTC. The J gene is TRBJ1-2, the V gene TRBV18; D not certain. The CDR3 loop spans 13 amino acids. CDR1 KGHSH and CDR2 LQKENI come from the germline V gene. V was shortened by 3 bases and J by 2 bases, with 7 bases between the two germline ends.

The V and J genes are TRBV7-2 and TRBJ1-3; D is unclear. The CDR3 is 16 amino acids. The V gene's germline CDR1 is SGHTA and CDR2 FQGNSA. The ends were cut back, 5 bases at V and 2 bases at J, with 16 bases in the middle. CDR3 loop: CASSGRSAIAGNTIYF. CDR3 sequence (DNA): TGTGCCAGCAGCGGGCGCTCGGCCATCGCTGGAAACACCATATATTTT.

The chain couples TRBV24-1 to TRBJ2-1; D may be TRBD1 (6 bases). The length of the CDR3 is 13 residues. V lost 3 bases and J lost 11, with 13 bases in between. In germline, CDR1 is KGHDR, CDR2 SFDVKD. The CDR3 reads CATSDLQGRKQFF. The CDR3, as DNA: TGTGCCACCAGTGATCTACAGGGAAGAAAGCAGTTCTTC.

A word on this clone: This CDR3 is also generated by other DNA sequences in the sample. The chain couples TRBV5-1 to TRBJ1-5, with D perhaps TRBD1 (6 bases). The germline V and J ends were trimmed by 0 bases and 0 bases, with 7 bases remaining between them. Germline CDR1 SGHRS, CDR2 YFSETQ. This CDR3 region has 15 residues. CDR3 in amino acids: CASSLEGGSNQPQHF. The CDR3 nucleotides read TGCGCCAGCAGCTTGGAGGGGGGTAGCAATCAGCCCCAGCATTTT. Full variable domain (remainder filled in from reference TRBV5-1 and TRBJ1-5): KAGVTQTPRYLIKTRGQQVTLSCSPISGHRSVSWYQQTPGQGLQFLFEYFSETQRNKGNFPGRFSGRQFSNSRSEMNVSTLELGDSALYLCASSLEGGSNQPQHFGDGTRLSIL.

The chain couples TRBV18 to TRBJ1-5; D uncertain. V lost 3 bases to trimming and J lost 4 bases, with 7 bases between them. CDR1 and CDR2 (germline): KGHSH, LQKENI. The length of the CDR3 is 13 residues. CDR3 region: CASSPTINQPQHF. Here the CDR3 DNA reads TGTGCCAGCTCACCGACAATTAATCAGCCCCAGCATTTT. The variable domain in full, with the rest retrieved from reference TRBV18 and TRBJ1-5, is NAGVMQNPRHLVRRRGQEARLRCSPMKGHSHVYWYRQLPEEGLKFMVYLQKENIIDESGMPKERFSAEFPKEGPSILRIQQVVRGDSAAYFCASSPTINQPQHFGDGTRLSIL.

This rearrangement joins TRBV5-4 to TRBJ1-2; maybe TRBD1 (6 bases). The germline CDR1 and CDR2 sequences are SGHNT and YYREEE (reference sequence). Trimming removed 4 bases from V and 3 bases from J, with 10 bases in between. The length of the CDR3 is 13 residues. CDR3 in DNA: TGTGCCAGCAGCATGGACAGAGACTATGGCTACACCTTC. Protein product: CASSMDRDYGYTF.

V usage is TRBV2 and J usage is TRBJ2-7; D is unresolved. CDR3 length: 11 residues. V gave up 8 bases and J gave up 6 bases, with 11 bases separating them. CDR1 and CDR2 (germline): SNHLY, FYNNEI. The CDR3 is CASSPGGEQYF. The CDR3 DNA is TGTGCCAGCTCGCCCGGCGGCGAGCAGTACTTC.

Here the CDR3 reads CASGSPPSISGNTIYF. The CDR3 bases are TGTGCTAGTGGTTCCCCCCCCAGTATCTCTGGAAACACCATATATTTT. The chain has TRBV12-5 and TRBJ1-3; D gene uncertain. Trimming stripped 4 bases from V and 0 bases from J, with 13 bases between. CDR1 is LGHNT, CDR2 FRNRAP, per germline. CDR3 length: 16 residues.